This entry lists 21 T cell receptor beta chains sequenced from one sample in a study of Graves' ophthalmopathy and Graves' hyperthyroidism. Amplification of the TCR beta CDR3 regions used RNA transcripts (as template). The workflow started with a first-round RT-PCR run with HTBI primers and then moved on to a second-round multiplex PCR. TCRdb called the multiplex PCR reads again in MiXCR, with one record for every CDR3 protein. The data show hundreds of thousands of distinct CDR3 sequences, around a fifth seen once. Sequenced sample: peripheral blood. The source of these receptors is a woman aged 18 to 35 with stable Graves' hyperthyroidism.

In this sample, this clonotype turned up once. The chain uses TRBV6-2 or TRBV6-3 and TRBJ2-7, with D possibly TRBD2 on 5 matching bases. Germline CDR1 is MNHEY and CDR2 is SVGEGT. V shed 2 bases and J shed 3 bases, with 14 bases lying between them. The CDR3 runs 15 residues. CDR3 bases: TGTGCCAGCAGTTACGGGCAGGACTCACACTACGAGCAGTACTTC. Its translation is CASSYGQDSHYEQYF.

This clonotype came up many times. The rearrangement joins TRBV6-5 to TRBJ2-7; D is possibly TRBD1 (6 bases). Germline V gives CDR1 MNHEY, CDR2 SVGAGI. Trimming took off 2 bases at V and 0 bases at J, with 11 bases between the two ends. There are 15 residues in the CDR3. The CDR3 DNA reads TGTGCCAGCAGTTACGGCACAGGGACCTCCTACGAGCAGTACTTC. Protein sequence: CASSYGTGTSYEQYF.

This clonotype has ten or more counts. This sequence joins TRBV20-1 and TRBJ1-2, with D possibly being TRBD1 (5 bases). The CDR3 spans 12 residues. Trimming took 7 bases from V and 6 from J, leaving 15 bases between them. CDR1 is DFQATT, CDR2 SNEGSKA, per germline (reference sequence). CDR3 nucleotides: TGCAGTGTGAGGAGGGGTATCCATGGCTACACCTTC. Amino acids: CSVRRGIHGYTF.

With regard to this clonotype: Without the conserved terminal phenylalanine or tryptophan, this CDR3 likely stems from a read error. The DNA is omitted, as the CDR3 cannot be located on it reliably, and the CDR3 follows TCRdb's listing. V gene TRBV7-8 combines with J gene TRBJ2-5; the listed D gene, TRBD1, was not tested against the DNA. CDR1 and CDR2 (germline): SGHVS, FQNEAQ. The CDR3 length is 14 residues, termini included. This chain's CDR3 is CASSLRQQEETQDY.

This clonotype was detected many times. V usage is TRBV12-3 or TRBV12-4 and J usage is TRBJ1-3; D possibly corresponds to TRBD1 (5 bases). V shed 6 bases and J shed 0 bases, with 15 bases lying between them. The CDR3 runs 16 residues. The CDR3 spells CASSDDDSDSGNTIYF. The CDR3 region has the DNA TGTGCCAGCAGCGACGATGACAGCGACTCTGGAAACACCATATATTTT.

This chain joins TRBV6-5 and TRBJ2-2; tentative D call: TRBD1 (5 bases). V lost 2 bases and J lost 3, with 10 bases in between. The CDR3 is made up of 15 amino acids. Germline V gene lookup returns CDR1 MNHEY and CDR2 SVGAGI. The CDR3 sequence: CASSYVAGHTGELFF. CDR3 DNA: TGTGCCAGCAGTTACGTGGCAGGGCACACCGGGGAGCTGTTTTTT.

Regarding this clonotype: Being one base from a much bigger clone, this may be a read error. This chain uses TRBV12-3 or TRBV12-4 with TRBJ2-5; D possibly matches TRBD1 or TRBD2 (5 bases each). This CDR3 contains 17 residues. Trimming stripped 4 bases from V and 0 bases from J, with 18 bases between. CDR3 region: CASSSLIGGLYQETQYF. The CDR3 DNA reads as TGTGCCAGCAGTTCTCTGATTGGGGGATTGTACCAAGAGACCCAGTACTTC.

There are many counts of this clonotype. In nucleotides, the CDR3 is TGCAGTGCTTTCTCCACCCGGACAGGGACATACTCTAACTATGGCTACACCTTC. Translating it yields CSAFSTRTGTYSNYGYTF. The gene calls are TRBV20-1 and TRBJ1-2; 8 bases are a match to TRBD1. Per the germline V gene, CDR1 is DFQATT and CDR2 is SNEGSKA (reference sequence). The V and J ends lost 5 bases and 0 bases, in that order; junction bases with no gene match: 17. This CDR3 spans 18 amino acids.

To note about this clonotype: The junction departs from germline at one end; a sequencing error may be responsible. The V call is TRBV6-1, the J call TRBJ1-1; D is ambiguous. Germline loops: CDR1 MNHNS, CDR2 SASEGT. The CDR3 contains 15 residues. The CDR3 spells CASSEGAGDNTEACF. CDR3 bases: TGTGCCAGCAGTGAAGGGGCAGGAGACAACACTGAAGCTTGCTTT.

This clonotype was observed once. A much more abundant neighbour one base away suggests this may be a read error. Here the CDR3 omits its conserved ending phenylalanine or tryptophan, so a read error is the likely source. V is TRBV14 and J is TRBJ2-7; TRBD2 is a possible D gene (6 bases). Germline loops: CDR1 SGHDN, CDR2 FVKESK. The CDR3 loop spans 14 amino acids. With 2 bases removed from V and 2 bases from J, the gap between germline ends came to 10 bases. CDR3 nucleotides: TGTGCCAGCAGCCAAATGCGGGGTCCCTACGAGCAGTACTTA. This gives the protein CASSQMRGPYEQYL.

The chain couples TRBV5-1 to TRBJ1-3; 7 bases are shared with TRBD1. The ends lost 2 bases at V and 3 bases at J; junction bases unmatched: 11. Germline loops: CDR1 SGHRS, CDR2 YFSETQ. This CDR3 comprises 17 residues. The CDR3 bases are TGCGCCAGCAGCTTTTCGACAGGGAGAGATTATGGAAACACCATATATTTT. Translated: CASSFSTGRDYGNTIYF.

The V call is TRBV25-1, the J call TRBJ2-7; TRBD1 matches 9 bases. The CDR3 sequence is 16 residues long. Germline V gene data show CDR1 as MGHDK and CDR2 as SYGVNS. Trimming at V came to 2 bases and at J to 5 bases, leaving 10 bases not matched to a gene. In nucleotides, the CDR3 is TGTGCCAGCAGTGAACTGTCCGGGGACAGGGTCCACGAGCAGTACTTC. Amino acids: CASSELSGDRVHEQYF.

This clonotype occurred many times. The chain carries TRBV29-1 and TRBJ2-2; 12 bases fit TRBD2. Per germline, CDR1 SQVTM and CDR2 ANQGSEA. This CDR3 spans 20 amino acids. Trimming removed 0 bases from V and 9 bases from J; junction bases left unmatched: 20. This chain's CDR3 is CSVEDRGTLAGGDVSRELFF. As DNA, the CDR3 is TGCAGCGTTGAAGATCGGGGGACACTAGCGGGAGGTGACGTTTCTCGGGAGCTGTTTTTT.

The V gene is TRBV12-3 or TRBV12-4, the J gene TRBJ2-5; TRBD1 is a possible D gene (5 bases). V lost 5 bases and J lost 6, with 13 bases in between. The CDR3 sequence is 13 residues long. CDR3: CASSQGVAKTQYF. DNA for the CDR3: TGTGCCAGCAGTCAAGGGGTGGCTAAGACCCAGTACTTC.

Many counts were recorded for this clonotype. This chain uses TRBV7-6 with TRBJ1-1, with TRBD1 identical over 9 bases. Looked up from germline, CDR1 is SGHVS and CDR2 is FNYEAQ. This CDR3 is built from 15 residues. V dropped 3 bases and J dropped 4; count of bases not matched to a gene: 6. This CDR3 is CASSLLQGASTEAFF. The CDR3, as DNA: TGTGCCAGCAGCTTGCTACAGGGGGCTTCCACTGAAGCTTTCTTT.

This clonotype was seen a single time. This chain joins TRBV6-1 and TRBJ1-5; no reliable D call. V lost 2 bases and J lost 0, with 8 bases in between. The germline V gene has CDR1 MNHNS and CDR2 SASEGT. The CDR3 has 15 amino acids. The CDR3 loop reads CASSEPWNSNQPQHF. The CDR3 coding sequence is TGTGCCAGCAGTGAACCGTGGAATAGCAATCAGCCCCAGCATTTT.

This chain uses TRBV20-1 with TRBJ2-7; D is perhaps TRBD2 (6 bases). V shed 0 bases and J shed 7 bases, with 16 bases lying between them. This CDR3 is built from 14 residues. Germline CDR1 is DFQATT and CDR2 is SNEGSKA (reference sequence). CDR3 sequence: CSAREGQDSGEQYF. As DNA, the CDR3 is TGCAGTGCTAGAGAGGGGCAAGATAGCGGTGAGCAGTACTTC.

This clonotype was counted many times. The chain couples TRBV20-1 to TRBJ2-4, with TRBD1 as a possible D gene (6 bases). The germline V gene encodes CDR1 DFQATT and CDR2 SNEGSKA (reference sequence). The CDR3 is made up of 16 amino acids. Trimming cost V 0 bases and J 2 bases, with 14 bases left between them. CDR3 nucleotide sequence: TGCAGTGCTAGAGATCTGGGGGCTAGGACCAAAAACATTCAGTACTTC. Protein product: CSARDLGARTKNIQYF.

This clonotype was seen at least ten times. The chain couples TRBV19 to TRBJ1-1; no clear D gene. Trimming pared 1 base from V and 6 bases from J, leaving 9 bases between. Germline CDR1 and CDR2: LNHDA and SQIVND (reference sequence). The CDR3 spans 13 residues. The CDR3 loop is CASSIGGWAEAFF. The CDR3 DNA is TGTGCCAGTAGTATAGGGGGATGGGCTGAAGCTTTCTTT.

There are many counts of this clonotype. J is TRBJ1-2 and V is TRBV30, with TRBD1 matching 9 bases. Germline V CDR1 and CDR2: GTSNPN, SVGIG (reference sequence). V lost 2 bases and J lost 8; bases outside the gene matches: 9. The CDR3 runs 14 residues. The CDR3 nucleotides are TGTGCCTGGAGTCCCGGACAGGGGACCCTCGGCTACACCTTC. Protein sequence: CAWSPGQGTLGYTF.

The sample holds a few counts of this clonotype. The chain recombines TRBV6-2 or TRBV6-3 with TRBJ2-4; 8 nucleotides agree with TRBD2. The CDR3 has 13 residues. V lost 6 bases to trimming and J lost 8 bases; unmatched junction nucleotides: 6. Germline V CDR1 and CDR2: MNHEY, SVGEGT. The CDR3 DNA reads as TGTGCCAGCAGCCCCCCGGGGGGGGACATTCAGTACTTC. This encodes CASSPPGGDIQYF.